These 19 T cell receptor beta chains were sequenced from one sample in a study of T-cell memory formation after mild COVID-19. TCRdb ran MiXCR on the 5' RACE reads and lists one entry per CDR3 protein. The sample yields more than 100,000 distinct CDR3 sequences, around 15% seen once. The specimen sequenced was PBMCs or a T cell subset sorted from them (not recorded which). Source of these receptors: a man aged 18-30 years who had mild COVID-19 (a few samples of this study predate the infection). Cell type and time point are not known.

This clonotype has a count of ten or more. V usage is TRBV5-8 and J usage is TRBJ2-3; D might be TRBD1 or TRBD2, each matching 5 bases. This CDR3 spans 14 amino acids. The V end lost 4 bases, the J end lost 6 bases, and 15 bases lay between the germline ends. Germline V gene data show CDR1 as SGHTS and CDR2 as YDEGEE. The CDR3 bases are TGTGCCAGCAGCCCGGGACGGCTGCGGGATACGCAGTATTTT. This translates into CASSPGRLRDTQYF.

This clonotype showed up just a few times. The chain combines TRBV4-1 with TRBJ2-5, with D perhaps assigned TRBD1 or TRBD2 (5 bases each). The length of the CDR3 is 14 residues. The V gene lost 1 base and the J gene lost 2 bases, with 8 bases spanning the gap. The germline V gene has CDR1 MGHRA and CDR2 YSYEKL. In nucleotides, the CDR3 is TGCGCCAGCAGCCAAGGTGGGGGACAAGAGACCCAGTACTTC. Residues: CASSQGGGQETQYF.

The CDR3 bases are TGTGCCAGTAATGCGGGGGGTCGGAATCAGCCCCAGCATTTT. This gives the protein CASNAGGRNQPQHF. The rearrangement joins TRBV19 to TRBJ1-5, with a weak D call TRBD1 (5 bases). CDR3 length: 14 residues. Germline values: CDR1 LNHDA, CDR2 SQIVND (reference sequence). V was shortened by 7 bases and J by 4 bases, with 14 bases between the two germline ends.

The chain recombines TRBV9 with TRBJ1-1; the match to TRBD1 covers 9 bases. Germline V lookup: CDR1 SGDLS, CDR2 YYNGEE. V lost 4 bases and J lost 1; bases outside the gene matches: 5. The CDR3 is made up of 15 amino acids. The CDR3 reads CASSRPGQGNTEAFF. In DNA, the CDR3 is TGTGCCAGCAGCAGACCGGGACAGGGGAACACTGAAGCTTTCTTT.

The chain combines TRBV7-2 with TRBJ1-5; unclear D gene. The CDR3 has 16 residues. V lost 1 base and J lost 0, with 10 bases in between. The germline CDR1 and CDR2 sequences are SGHTA and FQGNSA. The CDR3 region has the DNA TGTGCCAGCAGCTTAGTGGGTCTACCTAGCAATCAGCCCCAGCATTTT. It encodes CASSLVGLPSNQPQHF.

The chain employs TRBV7-2 and TRBJ1-1, with D unresolved. From germline, CDR1 is SGHTA and CDR2 FQGNSA. There are 13 residues in the CDR3. V gave up 0 bases and J gave up 7 bases, with 9 bases separating them. In DNA form, the CDR3 reads TGTGCCAGCAGCTTAGCTTGGGGAGGTGAAGCTTTCTTT. Its translation: CASSLAWGGEAFF.

This clonotype has ten or more counts. The rearrangement uses TRBV5-1 and TRBJ1-1; TRBD1 might be the D (5 bases). Trimming left V 4 bases short and J 4 bases short, with 20 bases between. CDR1 is SGHRS and CDR2 is YFSETQ in the germline V gene. The CDR3 runs to 16 residues. CDR3 nucleotide sequence: TGCGCCAGCAGCACCGCAGGCTCGGGGCGAGGCACTGAAGCTTTCTTT. It yields the protein CASSTAGSGRGTEAFF.

The chain uses TRBV11-2 and TRBJ2-5; TRBD1 agrees at 7 bases. The CDR3 is 14 amino acids. V gave up 5 bases and J gave up 4 bases; unmatched junction bases: 7. CDR1 is SGHAT and CDR2 is FQNNGV in the germline V gene. The DNA of the CDR3 is TGTGCCAGCAGCCTCAGACAGGGCGGAGAGACCCAGTACTTC. It codes for CASSLRQGGETQYF.

The rearrangement links TRBV6-5 to TRBJ1-6; no clear D. Germline CDR1 and CDR2: MNHEY and SVGAGI. Trimming cost V 7 bases and J 1 base, with 11 bases left between them. The CDR3 contains 15 residues. The CDR3 nucleotides read TGTGCCAGCAAGAGGGAGGTATCCTATAATTCACCCCTCCACTTT. This gives the protein CASKREVSYNSPLHF.

This clonotype came up a few times. The chain employs TRBV5-1 and TRBJ2-5; possibly TRBD1 or TRBD2 for D (5 bases each). V lost 2 bases, J lost 5 bases, and 16 bases lay in between. Germline CDR1 and CDR2: SGHRS and YFSETQ. The CDR3 extends over 15 amino acids. CDR3 in amino acids: CASSLAGSRDETQYF. The CDR3 region has the DNA TGCGCCAGCAGCTTAGCAGGGTCCCGGGACGAGACCCAGTACTTC. Filled out from reference TRBV5-1 and TRBJ2-5, the complete variable domain reads KAGVTQTPRYLIKTRGQQVTLSCSPISGHRSVSWYQQTPGQGLQFLFEYFSETQRNKGNFPGRFSGRQFSNSRSEMNVSTLELGDSALYLCASSLAGSRDETQYFGPGTRLLVL.

This clonotype was found many times. This rearrangement joins TRBV19 to TRBJ2-2; a possible D gene is TRBD1 (6 bases). The CDR3 runs 15 residues. Trimming removed 3 bases from V and 3 bases from J, with 11 bases in between. Germline CDR1 LNHDA, CDR2 SQIVND (reference sequence). CDR3 protein: CASSISPGDTGELFF. The CDR3 nucleotides are TGTGCCAGTAGTATTTCCCCAGGGGACACCGGGGAGCTGTTTTTT.

The table lists this clonotype with many counts. J is TRBJ2-3 and V is TRBV7-2; D remains unclear. The V end was cut by 7 bases, the J end by 2 bases, with 13 bases between. The CDR3 consists of 14 residues. Germline V gives CDR1 SGHTA, CDR2 FQGNSA. The CDR3 DNA is TGTGCCAGCATAAGTTCTCGGGCCACAGATACGCAGTATTTT. Its translation is CASISSRATDTQYF.

This clonotype was found many times. The J gene is TRBJ2-3, the V gene TRBV20-1; perhaps TRBD2 as D (5 bases). Germline CDR1 and CDR2: DFQATT and SNEGSKA (reference sequence). The V gene lost 6 bases and the J gene lost 2 bases, with 15 bases spanning the gap. The CDR3 has 14 residues. The CDR3 DNA sequence: TGCAGTGCCTTAATTGAGGGCGCCACAGATACGCAGTATTTT. This translates into CSALIEGATDTQYF.

This clonotype has only a few counts. The CDR3 region has the DNA TGCAGTGCTAGAGGGGGCTACACGGGGCACAATGAGCAGTTCTTC. Its translation: CSARGGYTGHNEQFF. The chain has TRBV20-1 and TRBJ2-1, with D tentatively TRBD1 or TRBD2 (5 bases each). Germline lookup yields CDR1 DFQATT and CDR2 SNEGSKA (reference sequence). The CDR3 has 15 residues. Trimming took off 1 base at V and 5 bases at J, with 15 bases between the two ends.

In DNA, the CDR3 is TGTGCCAGTAGTACCTCGGGACAGGGGCCAGGGGGTGAAAAACTGTTTTTT. Amino acid sequence: CASSTSGQGPGGEKLFF. This sequence joins TRBV19 and TRBJ1-4; 10 nucleotides match TRBD1. Per the germline V gene, CDR1 is LNHDA and CDR2 is SQIVND (reference sequence). There are 17 residues in the CDR3. The V gene end was trimmed by 4 bases and the J gene end by 7 bases; junction bases not matched to a gene: 12.

This clonotype was counted a few times. The gene calls are TRBV7-2 and TRBJ1-2; D perhaps matches TRBD1 (5 bases). There are 14 residues in the CDR3. V was trimmed by 8 bases and J by 4 bases, leaving 17 bases between them. Looked up from germline, CDR1 is SGHTA and CDR2 is FQGNSA. CDR3 region: CASSRPFRGYGYTF. CDR3 bases: TGTGCCAGCTCCCGACCGTTTAGGGGCTATGGCTACACCTTC.

J is TRBJ1-5 and V is TRBV7-2, with D hard to call. CDR3 length: 15 residues. The V gene lost 1 base and the J gene lost 2 bases, with 9 bases spanning the gap. The germline V gene encodes CDR1 SGHTA and CDR2 FQGNSA. CDR3 coding DNA: TGTGCCAGCAGCTTAGGAGGATTTGGCAATCAGCCCCAGCATTTT. As protein: CASSLGGFGNQPQHF.

In its sample, this clonotype was seen many times. The J gene is TRBJ2-1, the V gene TRBV4-3; D uncertain. Germline lookup yields CDR1 LGHNA and CDR2 YSLEER. V gave up 0 bases and J gave up 8 bases, with 11 bases separating them. The length of the CDR3 is 14 residues. The CDR3 nucleotides read TGCGCCAGCAGCCAAGACGTAAGTTTCGATGAGCAGTTCTTC. Protein product: CASSQDVSFDEQFF.

This clonotype was detected a few times. CDR3 amino acids: CASSSRQASALHF. CDR3 DNA: TGTGCCAGCAGTTCCAGACAGGCTTCGGCCCTCCACTTT. This rearrangement joins TRBV27 to TRBJ1-6; D possibly corresponds to TRBD1 (6 bases). Trimming took 4 bases from V and 14 from J, leaving 15 bases between them. CDR1 is MNHEY, CDR2 SMNVEV, per germline (reference sequence). This CDR3 has 13 amino acids.